These 4 T cell receptor beta chains share one sample of origin, sequenced in a study of shared clonotypes between healthy human individuals. Profiling relied on immunoSEQ multiplex PCR, and the TCRdb table lists in-frame clones only, not all of them. The sample has some 2.4 million clones; roughly 93% are singletons. The specimen was naive CD4+ T cells from PBMCs. As for subset: CD45RA+ positively selected. The receptors originated from a man younger than 35 in good health. Some clones in this sample may be carry-over from other donors' samples.

This chain joins TRBV28 and TRBJ2-7; D call uncertain. Germline V CDR1 and CDR2: MDHEN, SYDVKM. V dropped 4 bases and J dropped 5 bases, with 18 bases sitting between them. The CDR3 sequence is 15 residues long. DNA of the CDR3: TGTGCCAGCAGTTACCTCCGTGGGGAAGGGAACGAGCAGTACTTC. It specifies CASSYLRGEGNEQYF.

The genes are TRBV14 and TRBJ1-3; TRBD1 aligns across 9 bases. From germline, CDR1 is SGHDN and CDR2 FVKESK. The CDR3 runs to 16 residues. V was clipped by 4 bases and J by 0 bases; unmatched bases: 4. The CDR3 region has the DNA TGTGCCAGCAGCCGTGGACAGGGGCGCTCTGGAAACACCATATATTTT. It is translated as CASSRGQGRSGNTIYF.

This chain uses TRBV29-1 with TRBJ2-2; maybe TRBD1 (6 bases). Between the trimmed V and J ends, which lost 4 bases and 4 bases, there was a span of 13 bases. This CDR3 contains 14 residues. Germline CDR1 and CDR2: SQVTM and ANQGSEA. The CDR3 nucleotides read TGCAGCGTTGCGGCCCAGGGGAGCACCGGGGAGCTGTTTTTT. Translating gives CSVAAQGSTGELFF.

This sequence joins TRBV28 and TRBJ1-5; no reliable D call. The CDR3 spans 14 residues. V was clipped by 5 bases and J by 5 bases, with 13 bases between them. CDR1 and CDR2 (germline): MDHEN, SYDVKM. This CDR3 is CASSTPTDYQPQHF. In nucleotides, the CDR3 is TGTGCCAGCAGTACCCCCACGGACTATCAGCCCCAGCATTTT.